Shown below are 23 T cell receptor beta chains from a single sample sequenced in a study of blood T cell repertoires in COVID-19. TCRdb's copy holds only in-frame clones and misses some; the assay was immunoSEQ multiplex PCR. The sample shows under 300,000 clones, around nine tenths of them seen only once. Material for sequencing was peripheral blood. The receptor source for this set is a woman in her 70s with COVID-19, enrolled during active disease.

The V gene is TRBV27, the J gene TRBJ1-5, with TRBD1 identical over 7 bases. Germline-derived CDR1 and CDR2 are MNHEY and SMNVEV (reference sequence). The CDR3 has 13 residues. J lost 7 bases, V lost 4 bases, and 4 bases had no gene match. CDR3 nucleotides: TGTGCCAGCAGTTGGGGACAGAGCCAGCCCCAGCATTTT. It translates to CASSWGQSQPQHF.

The chain is built from TRBV15 and TRBJ1-2; TRBD1 might be the D (6 bases). The CDR3 spans 14 residues. Between the trimmed V and J ends, which lost 0 bases and 6 bases, there was a span of 11 bases. CDR1 and CDR2 from the germline V gene are LNHNV and YYDKDF (reference sequence). In DNA, the CDR3 is TGTGCCACCAGCAGAGAGAGGGGGGGTGATGGCTACACCTTC. Protein product: CATSRERGGDGYTF.

J is TRBJ1-6 and V is TRBV7-2; the D is unclear. CDR1 is SGHTA and CDR2 is FQGNSA in the germline V gene. The length of the CDR3 is 14 residues. V gave up 5 bases and J gave up 6 bases, with 11 bases separating them. As DNA, the CDR3 is TGTGCCAGCAGCGCCCCCAGACTTAATTCACCCCTCCACTTT. Residues: CASSAPRLNSPLHF.

On this clone: Compared with germline, one end of the junction differs, possibly owing to a read error. The rearrangement joins TRBV24-1 to TRBJ2-7; D may be TRBD1 (6 bases). Germline values: CDR1 KGHDR, CDR2 SFDVKD. The CDR3 is made up of 17 amino acids. CDR3 residues: CATSDLAGSQGSHEQYF. The CDR3 bases are TGTGCCACCAGTGACCTGGCAGGATCACAGGGCTCCCACGAGCAGTACTTC.

The chain is built from TRBV28 and TRBJ1-1, with D perhaps TRBD1 (6 bases). CDR1 MDHEN and CDR2 SYDVKM come from the germline V gene. The CDR3 has 12 residues. With 8 bases removed from V and 4 bases from J, the gap between germline ends came to 11 bases. CDR3 DNA: TGTGCCAGCTCTCCAGGGGCCACTGAAGCTTTCTTT. Its translation: CASSPGATEAFF.

V and J are TRBV2 and TRBJ2-3, with TRBD2 identical over 9 bases. J gave up 7 bases and V 4 bases, and 6 bases lay outside the gene matches. The CDR3 loop spans 14 amino acids. CDR1 is SNHLY and CDR2 is FYNNEI in the germline V gene. The CDR3 DNA reads as TGTGCCAGCAGTGGTCAGCTAGCGGGGCATACGCAGTATTTT. Translating gives CASSGQLAGHTQYF.

This clone was seen a single time. J is TRBJ2-3 and V is TRBV6-6; TRBD2 might be the D (5 bases). This CDR3 spans 15 amino acids. Looked up from germline, CDR1 is MNHNY and CDR2 is SVGAGI (reference sequence). The V gene lost 2 bases and the J gene lost 2 bases, with 11 bases spanning the gap. CDR3 in amino acids: CASSYRGSPTDTQYF. CDR3 bases: TGTGCCAGCAGTTACCGAGGGTCCCCCACAGATACGCAGTATTTT.

The rearrangement joins TRBV12-5 to TRBJ2-7, with 7 bases identical to TRBD1. With V trimmed by 8 bases and J by 0 bases, 10 bases remained unmatched. Germline CDR1 is LGHNT and CDR2 is FRNRAP. This CDR3 is 15 amino acids long. The CDR3 here is CASSTGTASSYEQYF. DNA of the CDR3: TGTGCTAGTAGCACCGGGACAGCGAGCTCCTACGAGCAGTACTTC.

The chain joins TRBV5-1 to TRBJ2-7, with 8 bases fitting TRBD1. The germline V gene encodes CDR1 SGHRS and CDR2 YFSETQ. Losses at the gene ends were 0 bases for V and 3 bases for J; bases not matched to a gene: 8. The CDR3 runs 16 residues. CDR3 nucleotides: TGCGCCAGCAGCTTGGGCGGACAGGGTTTCGTCTACGAGCAGTACTTC. Its translation: CASSLGGQGFVYEQYF. Based on the CDR3 plus reference TRBV5-1 and TRBJ2-7, the full variable domain is KAGVTQTPRYLIKTRGQQVTLSCSPISGHRSVSWYQQTPGQGLQFLFEYFSETQRNKGNFPGRFSGRQFSNSRSEMNVSTLELGDSALYLCASSLGGQGFVYEQYFGPGTRLTVT.

In this sample, this clone turned up once. Here the CDR3 DNA reads TGTGCCAGCACTAACATCGGGGGTGCCGGAGACTATGGCTACACCTTC. The encoded protein is CASTNIGGAGDYGYTF. This chain joins TRBV27 and TRBJ1-2; D possibly corresponds to TRBD1 (5 bases). The CDR3 covers 16 residues. Germline values: CDR1 MNHEY, CDR2 SMNVEV (reference sequence). The V end lost 7 bases, the J end lost 3 bases, and 21 bases lay between the germline ends.

This clone was counted once. This rearrangement joins TRBV5-1 to TRBJ1-1; 8 bases are shared with TRBD1. With V trimmed by 0 bases and J by 6 bases, 13 bases remained unmatched. This CDR3 is 17 amino acids long. CDR1 SGHRS and CDR2 YFSETQ come from the germline V gene. The CDR3 is CASSLGTGSILASEAFF. The CDR3 region has the DNA TGCGCCAGCAGCTTGGGGACAGGGAGTATTTTAGCTTCTGAAGCTTTCTTT.

V and J are TRBV27 and TRBJ1-2; no firm D call. The germline V gene has CDR1 MNHEY and CDR2 SMNVEV (reference sequence). The V end lost 2 bases, the J end lost 4 bases, and 8 bases lay between the germline ends. The CDR3 length is 13 residues. CDR3 loop: CASSLMAGYGYTF. CDR3 in DNA: TGTGCCAGCAGTTTAATGGCAGGCTATGGCTACACCTTC.

This chain links TRBV11-2 with TRBJ1-1, with TRBD1 as a possible D gene (5 bases). CDR1 is SGHAT, CDR2 FQNNGV, per germline. V lost 4 bases, J lost 9 bases, and 21 bases lay in between. This CDR3 is 15 amino acids long. The CDR3 is CASSSIQELDLQAFF. The CDR3 coding sequence is TGTGCCAGCAGCTCAATACAGGAGCTCGACTTACAAGCTTTCTTT.

A single count supports this clone. This sequence joins TRBV6-5 and TRBJ1-1; D is ambiguous. Germline-derived CDR1 and CDR2 are MNHEY and SVGAGI. This CDR3 is built from 16 residues. Trimming stripped 0 bases from V and 0 bases from J, with 11 bases between. The CDR3 sequence: CASSYSKVGMNTEAFF. The CDR3 coding sequence is TGTGCCAGCAGTTACTCGAAAGTTGGCATGAACACTGAAGCTTTCTTT.

This sequence joins TRBV6-6 and TRBJ1-1; 8 nucleotides line up with TRBD1. The germline V gene has CDR1 MNHNY and CDR2 SVGAGI (reference sequence). The CDR3 length is 14 residues. Trimming took 5 bases from V and 8 from J; bases not matched to a gene: 10. The CDR3 coding sequence is TGTGCCAGCAGTGGCCTTGGACAGGGAGCCGAAGCTTTCTTT. Encoded protein: CASSGLGQGAEAFF.

CDR3 in amino acids: CASGRGTSYEQYF. The CDR3 region has the DNA TGTGCCAGCGGTAGGGGGACATCCTACGAGCAGTACTTC. V and J are TRBV12-3 or TRBV12-4 and TRBJ2-7; tentative D call: TRBD1 (6 bases). The ends were cut back, 8 bases at V and 1 base at J, with 12 bases in the middle. The length of the CDR3 is 13 residues.

In its sample, this clone was seen once. The V call is TRBV27, the J call TRBJ2-3; 7 positions match TRBD1. V dropped 3 bases and J dropped 4; count of bases not matched to a gene: 4. CDR1 and CDR2 from the germline V gene are MNHEY and SMNVEV (reference sequence). This CDR3 spans 14 amino acids. CDR3 loop: CASSFGTVPDTQYF. The CDR3 region has the DNA TGTGCCAGCAGTTTTGGGACAGTCCCAGATACGCAGTATTTT.

This sequence joins TRBV24-1 and TRBJ1-2, with 12 bases that match TRBD1. The germline CDR1 and CDR2 sequences are KGHDR and SFDVKD. The ends lost 4 bases at V and 7 bases at J; junction bases unmatched: 9. CDR3 length: 16 amino acids. As DNA, the CDR3 is TGTGCCACCAGTGACCCGGGACAGGGGGCGATCAGTGGCTACACCTTC. This gives the protein CATSDPGQGAISGYTF.

A word on this clone: The same CDR3 arises from other DNA sequences in this sample as well. The chain joins TRBV9 to TRBJ2-3; D is perhaps TRBD2 (6 bases). The germline V gene has CDR1 SGDLS and CDR2 YYNGEE. V was clipped by 0 bases and J by 1 base, with 9 bases between them. CDR3 length: 15 residues. CDR3 in DNA: TGTGCCAGCAGCGTAGAGGGAGGAGGCACAGATACGCAGTATTTT. Translating it yields CASSVEGGGTDTQYF.

The chain uses TRBV7-2 and TRBJ2-1, with 8 bases that match TRBD2. The germline CDR1 and CDR2 sequences are SGHTA and FQGNSA. The V gene end was trimmed by 0 bases and the J gene end by 6 bases; junction bases not matched to a gene: 4. CDR3 length: 15 amino acids. The CDR3 reads CASSLAGRGVNEQFF. In nucleotides, the CDR3 is TGTGCCAGCAGCTTAGCGGGGCGGGGGGTCAATGAGCAGTTCTTC.

The chain couples TRBV7-3 to TRBJ2-1, with 10 bases matching TRBD2. After removal of 8 bases from V and 6 bases from J, the junction contained 7 bases not matched to a gene. Germline CDR1 SGHTA, CDR2 FQGTGA. The CDR3 extends over 14 amino acids. The CDR3 bases are TGTGCCAGCGGAGGGGGACTAGCGTCCAATGAGCAGTTCTTC. Translation: CASGGGLASNEQFF.

This chain links TRBV12-3 or TRBV12-4 with TRBJ1-2; D is ambiguous. V lost 3 bases, J lost 7 bases, and 9 bases lay in between. The CDR3 is 12 residues long. The CDR3 protein is CASSLNLPGYTF. CDR3 nucleotide sequence: TGTGCCAGCAGTTTGAACCTACCTGGCTACACCTTC.

In the case of this clone: The identical CDR3 is also encoded by other nucleotide sequences in the sample. This sequence joins TRBV5-1 and TRBJ2-2; 8 bases line up with TRBD2. J was trimmed by 3 bases and V by 0 bases; bases with no gene match: 4. The germline V gene has CDR1 SGHRS and CDR2 YFSETQ. The CDR3 has 16 residues. CDR3 protein: CASSLAGGRDTGELFF. In DNA, the CDR3 is TGCGCCAGCAGCTTGGCGGGGGGGCGAGACACCGGGGAGCTGTTTTTT.